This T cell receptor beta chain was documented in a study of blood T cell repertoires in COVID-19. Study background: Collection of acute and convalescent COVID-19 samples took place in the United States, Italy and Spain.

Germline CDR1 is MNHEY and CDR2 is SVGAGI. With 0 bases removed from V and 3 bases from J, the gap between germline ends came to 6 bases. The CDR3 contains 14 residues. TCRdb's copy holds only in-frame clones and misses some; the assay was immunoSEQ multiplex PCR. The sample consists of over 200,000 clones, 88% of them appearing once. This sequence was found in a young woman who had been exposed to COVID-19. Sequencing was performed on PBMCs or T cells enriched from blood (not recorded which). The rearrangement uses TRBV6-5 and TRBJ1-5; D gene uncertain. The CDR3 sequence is CASSYSSYNQPQHF. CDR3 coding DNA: TGTGCCAGCAGTTACTCAAGCTACAATCAGCCCCAGCATTTT.